This TCR beta chain appears in the sequencing data of a study of spatial heterogeneity in lung cancer. Via MiXCR, TCRdb re-called the 5' RACE reads, giving one row per CDR3 protein. This table has about 11,000 distinct CDR3 sequences, around 9.1% appearing once. Trimming removed 2 bases at V and 0 bases at J, with 10 bases between. The CDR3 runs 16 residues. Germline V gene sequence: CDR1 SNHLY, CDR2 FYNNEI. Time point specified: blood at routine non-recurrence follow-up after resection. There are many counts of this clonotype. The receptor comes from a female donor with early-stage non-small cell lung cancer. The sample here was PBMCs, taken at follow-up. This chain connects TRBV2 to TRBJ2-2; D not resolved. The DNA for the CDR3 is TGTGCCAGCAGTGAACAAGGAGCCACGAACACCGGGGAGCTGTTTTTT. Protein sequence: CASSEQGATNTGELFF.